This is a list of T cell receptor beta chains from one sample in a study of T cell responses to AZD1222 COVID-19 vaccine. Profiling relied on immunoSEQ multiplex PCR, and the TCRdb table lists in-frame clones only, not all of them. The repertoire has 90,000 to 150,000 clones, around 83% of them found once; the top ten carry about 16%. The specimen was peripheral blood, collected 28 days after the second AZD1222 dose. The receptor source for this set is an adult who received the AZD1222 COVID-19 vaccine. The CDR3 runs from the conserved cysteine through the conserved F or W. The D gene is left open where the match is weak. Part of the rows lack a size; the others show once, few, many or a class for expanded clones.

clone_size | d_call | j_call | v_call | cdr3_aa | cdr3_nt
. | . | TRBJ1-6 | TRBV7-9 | CASSLSGTTSSPLHF | TGTGCCAGCAGCTTGTCGGGGACGACCAGTTCACCCCTCCACTTT
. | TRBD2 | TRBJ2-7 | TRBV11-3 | CASSLGGSGSYEQYF | TGTGCCAGCAGCTTGGGGGGTAGCGGGAGCTACGAGCAGTACTTC
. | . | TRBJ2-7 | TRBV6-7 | CASTPDGNDF | TGTGCCAGCACCCCGGACGGGAACGACTTC
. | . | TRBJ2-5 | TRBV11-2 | CASSRSSAGLETQYF | TGTGCCAGCAGCCGCAGCTCAGCGGGCTTAGAGACCCAGTACTTC
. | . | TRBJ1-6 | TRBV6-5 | CASRNHNSPLHF | TGTGCCAGCAGAAACCATAATTCACCCCTCCACTTT
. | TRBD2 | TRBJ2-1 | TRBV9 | CASSVGASGLLGNEQFF | TGTGCCAGCAGCGTAGGGGCTAGCGGACTCTTGGGGAATGAGCAGTTCTTC
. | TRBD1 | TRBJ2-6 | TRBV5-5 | CASSYRGQGTTGANVLTF | TGTGCCAGCAGCTACCGGGGACAGGGTACAACTGGGGCCAACGTCCTGACTTTC
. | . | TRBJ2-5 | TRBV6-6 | CASSYPRETQYF | TGTGCCAGCAGCTACCCGAGGGAGACCCAGTACTTC
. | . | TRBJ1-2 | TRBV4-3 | CASSQDPGTNYGYTF | TGCGCCAGCAGCCAAGATCCAGGAACTAACTATGGCTACACCTTC
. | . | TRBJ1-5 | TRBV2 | CASSPHSNQPQHF | TGTGCCAGCAGTCCCCATAGCAATCAGCCCCAGCATTTT
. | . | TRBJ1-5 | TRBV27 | CASRQSNQPQHF | TGTGCCAGCCGACAGAGCAATCAGCCCCAGCATTTT
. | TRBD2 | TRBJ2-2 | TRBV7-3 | CASSLSGSGAYGELFF | TGTGCCAGCAGCCTCTCGGGTAGCGGGGCTTACGGGGAGCTGTTTTTT
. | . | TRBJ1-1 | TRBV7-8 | CASSNRREGTEAFF | TGTGCCAGCAGCAACAGGCGCGAGGGCACTGAAGCTTTCTTT
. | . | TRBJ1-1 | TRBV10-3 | CAISQNRDTEAFF | TGTGCCATCAGTCAGAACAGGGACACTGAAGCTTTCTTT
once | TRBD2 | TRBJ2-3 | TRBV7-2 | CASSLEYGRGADTQYF | TGTGCCAGCAGCTTAGAGTACGGGAGGGGAGCAGATACGCAGTATTTT
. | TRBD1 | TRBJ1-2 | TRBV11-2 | CASSWSRDRGLYYGYTF | TGTGCCAGCAGCTGGAGCCGGGACAGGGGGCTTTACTATGGCTACACCTTC
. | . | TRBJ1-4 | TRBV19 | CASTQGRNNEKLFF | TGTGCCAGTACCCAGGGACGGAATAATGAAAAACTGTTTTTT
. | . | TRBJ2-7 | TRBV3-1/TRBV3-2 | CASSQDPGTLTYEQYF | TGTGCCAGCAGCCAAGATCCCGGGACACTTACCTACGAGCAGTACTTC
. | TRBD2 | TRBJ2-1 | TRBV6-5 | CASSFTSGGNSNEQFF | TGTGCCAGCAGTTTCACGAGCGGGGGGAACAGTAATGAGCAGTTCTTC
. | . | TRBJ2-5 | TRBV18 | CASSLQTDQETQYF | TGTGCCAGCTCACTACAGACCGACCAAGAGACCCAGTACTTC